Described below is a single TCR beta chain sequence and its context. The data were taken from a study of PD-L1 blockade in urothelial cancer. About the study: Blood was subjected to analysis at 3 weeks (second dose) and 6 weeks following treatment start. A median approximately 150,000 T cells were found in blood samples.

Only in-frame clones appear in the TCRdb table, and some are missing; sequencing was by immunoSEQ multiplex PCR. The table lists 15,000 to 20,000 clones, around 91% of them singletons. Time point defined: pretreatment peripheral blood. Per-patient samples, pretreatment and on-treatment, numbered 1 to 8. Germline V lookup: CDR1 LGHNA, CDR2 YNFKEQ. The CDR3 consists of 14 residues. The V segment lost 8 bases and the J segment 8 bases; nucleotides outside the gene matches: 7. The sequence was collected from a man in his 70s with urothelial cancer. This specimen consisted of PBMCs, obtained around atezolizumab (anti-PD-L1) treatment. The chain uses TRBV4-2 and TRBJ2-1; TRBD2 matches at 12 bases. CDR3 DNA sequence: TGTGCCAGCGGTGCTAGCGGGGGGGCCTATGAGCAGTTCTTC. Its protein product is CASGASGGAYEQFF.